This T cell receptor beta chain was profiled in a study of blood T cell repertoires in COVID-19. Per the germline V gene, CDR1 is SGHVS and CDR2 is FQNEAQ. This CDR3 is built from 14 residues. Trimming pared 2 bases from V and 2 bases from J, leaving 9 bases between. Sequencing was performed with immunoSEQ multiplex PCR; in TCRdb, only in-frame clones are kept and a portion is missing. Found here are about 59,000 clones, roughly four fifths of them singletons; the top ten hold 3.5%. This clone was observed a few times. V and J are TRBV7-8 and TRBJ1-2; TRBD1 is a possible D gene (6 bases). The specimen sequenced was peripheral blood. This TCR was sampled from a woman older than 75 with acute or convalescent COVID-19. The CDR3 DNA follows: TGTGCCAGCAGCTTACCCGGACAGAACTATGGCTACACCTTC. It translates to CASSLPGQNYGYTF.